A single sample is the source of the 13 T cell receptor beta chains below, sequenced in a study of OX40 agonist ivuxolimab in advanced cancers. Clones were sequenced by immunoSEQ multiplex PCR, and TCRdb holds only the in-frame ones, with some missing. The repertoire holds tens of thousands of clones, with 80% to 95% as singletons. Material: CD4+ or CD8+ T cells sorted from blood, obtained in a trial of the OX40 agonist ivuxolimab. The receptors were gathered from an adult with an advanced solid tumor such as melanoma, head and neck, liver or kidney cancer.

The V gene is TRBV6-5, the J gene TRBJ2-7; the D gene could be TRBD1 or TRBD2 (5 bases each). V shed 6 bases and J shed 0 bases, with 12 bases lying between them. The CDR3 spans 14 residues. Germline V gene lookup returns CDR1 MNHEY and CDR2 SVGAGI. Here the CDR3 DNA reads TGTGCCAGCAGGGGACGGTTCAGCTCCTACGAGCAGTACTTC. Its translation: CASRGRFSSYEQYF.

The chain carries TRBV5-1 and TRBJ2-2, with D possibly matching TRBD2 (5 bases). Trimming left V 2 bases short and J 3 bases short, with 5 bases between. Germline assignment: CDR1 SGHRS and CDR2 YFSETQ. The CDR3 covers 13 residues. Here the CDR3 reads CASSLADTGELFF. In DNA form, the CDR3 reads TGCGCCAGCAGCTTAGCGGACACCGGGGAGCTGTTTTTT.

The chain couples TRBV7-3 to TRBJ2-1; 9 bases align to TRBD2. The V segment lost 5 bases and the J segment 8 bases; nucleotides outside the gene matches: 25. Germline CDR1 is SGHTA and CDR2 is FQGTGA. CDR3 length: 20 amino acids. The CDR3 sequence: CASSPLGIFAGGPSSHEQFF. The CDR3 DNA reads as TGTGCCAGCAGCCCTTTAGGGATTTTTGCGGGAGGGCCCTCTAGCCATGAGCAGTTCTTC. The full variable domain, rest sourced from reference TRBV7-3 and TRBJ2-1, is GAGVSQTPSNKVTEKGKYVELRCDPISGHTALYWYRQSLGQGPEFLIYFQGTGAADDSGLPNDRFFAVRPEGSVSTLKIQRTERGDSAVYLCASSPLGIFAGGPSSHEQFFGPGTRLTVL.

This clone was detected only once. This rearrangement joins TRBV5-6 to TRBJ1-5, with 10 bases aligning to TRBD1. V dropped 3 bases and J dropped 7; count of bases not matched to a gene: 7. Per germline, CDR1 SGHDT and CDR2 YYEEEE. This CDR3 has 15 amino acids. The CDR3 sequence is CASSSWTGGRQPQHF. The CDR3 bases are TGTGCCAGCAGCTCCTGGACAGGGGGACGGCAGCCCCAGCATTTT.

This chain joins TRBV30 and TRBJ2-2; the D call may be TRBD1 or TRBD2 (5 bases each). The germline CDR1 and CDR2 sequences are GTSNPN and SVGIG (reference sequence). CDR3 length equals 14 residues. V was cut by 5 bases and J by 3 bases, with 13 bases left in between. CDR3 nucleotides: TGTGCCTGGGCCCGGGACGTCTACACCGGGGAGCTGTTTTTT. Protein: CAWARDVYTGELFF.

This chain links TRBV15 with TRBJ2-7; 7 positions agree with TRBD1. Trimming cost V 0 bases and J 4 bases; bases outside gene matches: 9. The CDR3 sequence is 16 residues long. CDR1 is LNHNV, CDR2 YYDKDF, per germline (reference sequence). The DNA for the CDR3 is TGTGCCACCAGCAGAGAGGCACAGGGGCCTTATTACGAGCAGTACTTC. Protein sequence: CATSREAQGPYYEQYF.

The J gene is TRBJ2-1, the V gene TRBV7-2; 11 nucleotides match TRBD2. CDR3 length: 17 amino acids. The germline V gene encodes CDR1 SGHTA and CDR2 FQGNSA. Unmatched junction bases numbered 11, after V lost 4 bases and J lost 6 bases. CDR3 bases: TGTGCCAGCAGCTCCCCCATAGCGGGAGGGTCGGCCAATGAGCAGTTCTTC. It translates to CASSSPIAGGSANEQFF.

Of note for this clone: At one end, the junction sequence differs from germline, possibly due to a read error. V is TRBV27 and J is TRBJ2-7; 7 bases agree with TRBD1. The CDR3 has 13 amino acids. Per the germline V gene, CDR1 is MNHEY and CDR2 is SMNVEV (reference sequence). Here the CDR3 DNA reads TGTGCCAGCAGTCCAATACTCGGACAGGTCTTGGACTTC. Protein product: CASSPILGQVLDF.

The count of this clone is one. Because the CDR3's place on the DNA is in doubt, the DNA is left out and the CDR3 is given as listed by TCRdb. This chain connects TRBV30 to TRBJ1-4. Inclusive of both ends, the CDR3 amounts to 15 amino acids. Germline V CDR1 and CDR2: GTSNPN, SVGIG (reference sequence). Here the CDR3 reads CAWSVRGRSVKNCFF.

Note on this clone: At one end the junction does not follow the germline gene, possibly because of a read error. The gene calls are TRBV10-1 and TRBJ2-2, with D uncertain. Per the germline V gene, CDR1 is WNHNN and CDR2 is SYGVQD (reference sequence). This CDR3 contains 8 residues. As DNA, the CDR3 is TGTCGCCTCGGGGAGCTGTTTTTT. Its protein product is CRLGELFF.

This chain links TRBV6-5 with TRBJ2-7; D gene unclear. The V end lost 4 bases, the J end lost 4 bases, and 14 bases lay between the germline ends. Germline V gene lookup returns CDR1 MNHEY and CDR2 SVGAGI. The CDR3 extends over 14 amino acids. The CDR3 spells CASSSTLGSYEQYF. The DNA of the CDR3 is TGTGCCAGCAGTTCCACCCTGGGTTCTTACGAGCAGTACTTC.

The rearrangement links TRBV5-1 to TRBJ2-3, with 7 bases that match TRBD2. CDR1 is SGHRS and CDR2 is YFSETQ in the germline V gene. The CDR3 consists of 16 residues. With V trimmed by 0 bases and J by 0 bases, 4 bases remained unmatched. The CDR3 DNA reads as TGCGCCAGCAGCTTGGGGGGAGGGCTGAGCACAGATACGCAGTATTTT. Translation gives CASSLGGGLSTDTQYF.

The chain carries TRBV7-9 and TRBJ2-1, with D uncertain. V was pared by 5 bases and J by 7 bases, with 9 bases between. This CDR3 region has 12 residues. Germline assignment: CDR1 SEHNR and CDR2 FQNEAQ (reference sequence). CDR3 sequence (DNA): TGTGCCAGCAGCGCGAGCTCAAATGAGCAGTTCTTC. It translates to CASSASSNEQFF.